This TCR beta chain is from a study of blood T cell repertoires in COVID-19. Study at large: The origin of the acute and convalescent COVID-19 samples was the United States, Italy and Spain. T cells, B-cell-depleted T cells, or PBMCs supplied cDNA or gDNA.

In the authors' workflow: Nucleated cell number was recorded as an estimate derived from reference gene primer amplification. Produced via immunoSEQ multiplex PCR; TCRdb's table is partial and in-frame only. V and J calls and clone size follow that table, whereas D and trimming were derived from the DNA. The sample lists over 30,000 clones, about 92% occurring once. This sequence was found in a man between 65 and 85 years old with active or convalescent COVID-19. Input material: peripheral blood.

As DNA, the CDR3 is TGTGCCAAAAAACAGGGGGCGGTCTATGGCTACACCTTC. It is translated as CAKKQGAVYGYTF. V is TRBV6-5 and J is TRBJ1-2, with TRBD1 identical over 9 bases. CDR3 length: 13 amino acids. With V trimmed by 10 bases and J by 4 bases, 7 bases remained unmatched. Per the germline V gene, CDR1 is MNHEY and CDR2 is SVGAGI.